This TCR beta chain emerged from a study of shared T cell receptors in the human thymus. In its sample, this clone was seen once. The CDR3 loop spans 14 amino acids. The germline gives CDR1 GTSNPN, CDR2 SVGIG (reference sequence). Between the trimmed V and J ends, which lost 4 bases and 0 bases, there was a span of 13 bases. This table comes from immunoSEQ multiplex PCR, and its TCRdb copy is limited to in-frame clones, with some not included. The sample records about 660,000 clones, roughly 90% being singletons. These sequences were also reported in another study, on human thymus T cells. Per that paper: Corrective surgery for congenital heart defects was being performed on the healthy Finnish infants who served as donors. The thymus tissue came from resections taken during corrective heart surgery. Thymic TCR repertoires of unrelated people reportedly overlapped highly.

The receptor comes from a boy under two years old with a congenital heart defect. The chain uses TRBV30 and TRBJ2-7; D is perhaps TRBD2 (5 bases). Material: thymocytes. The CDR3 DNA sequence: TGTGCCTGGAAGGTTTCAGCGGCCTCCTACGAGCAGTACTTC. It encodes CAWKVSAASYEQYF.